What follows are 23 T cell receptor beta chains derived from one specimen sequenced in a study of shared clonotypes between healthy human individuals. Assay used: immunoSEQ multiplex PCR; TCRdb lists only in-frame clones, some missing. Of more than 1 million clones in the sample, around three quarters were seen once. The specimen sequenced was memory CD4+ T cells from PBMCs. Subset of the sample: CD45RA-negative fraction. These receptors were taken from a man aged 18-30 years in good health. Some clones in this sample may be carry-over from other donors' samples.

The chain uses TRBV19 and TRBJ2-1; 9 bases map to TRBD1. Losses at the gene ends were 3 bases for V and 3 bases for J; bases not matched to a gene: 6. CDR3 length: 16 amino acids. The germline CDR1 and CDR2 sequences are LNHDA and SQIVND (reference sequence). CDR3 bases: TGTGCCAGTAGTATGCAGAGGACAGGGGTCTACAATGAGCAGTTCTTC. Its translation: CASSMQRTGVYNEQFF.

The chain links TRBV5-1 to TRBJ2-7; 8 nucleotides match TRBD2. V gave up 4 bases and J gave up 1 base; unmatched junction bases: 13. The CDR3 is made up of 17 amino acids. Germline-derived CDR1 and CDR2 are SGHRS and YFSETQ. The CDR3 DNA is TGCGCCAGCAGCATAACCTCGGGAGGGGTTACGTCCTACGAGCAGTACTTC. The encoded protein is CASSITSGGVTSYEQYF.

In its sample, this clone was seen once. The genes are TRBV7-9 and TRBJ1-6; 10 bases agree with TRBD1. Germline values: CDR1 SEHNR, CDR2 FQNEAQ (reference sequence). The trim removed 5 bases at V and 6 bases at J, leaving 13 bases unmatched. The CDR3 is 18 amino acids. CDR3 loop: CASSPRQGANRGNSPLHF. Written as DNA, the CDR3 is TGTGCCAGCAGCCCACGACAGGGGGCGAATCGCGGTAATTCACCCCTCCACTTT.

To note about this clone: A far larger clone is a single base away, which makes a read error likely. The genes are TRBV28 and TRBJ2-2; D tentatively reads TRBD1 or TRBD2 (5 bases each). The germline V and J ends were trimmed by 2 bases and 7 bases, with 29 bases remaining between them. Germline V CDR1 and CDR2: MDHEN, SYDVKM. The CDR3 runs 20 residues. CDR3 coding DNA: TGTGCCAGCAGTTTAACCAGGGAAGGTGAGAGGGCCTACGTCGACGGGGAGCTGTTTTTT. It is translated as CASSLTREGERAYVDGELFF. Complete variable domain (other parts from reference TRBV28 and TRBJ2-2): DVKVTQSSRYLVKRTGEKVFLECVQDMDHENMFWYRQDPGLGLRLIYFSYDVKMKEKGDIPEGYSVSREKKERFSLILESASTNQTSMYLCASSLTREGERAYVDGELFFGEGSRLTVL.

For the CDR3, the DNA is TGTGCCAGCAGCTTAGCGTGGGGGGACGAGCAGTACTTC. The encoded protein is CASSLAWGDEQYF. V gene TRBV7-2 combines with J gene TRBJ2-7; TRBD2 is a possible D gene (6 bases). The CDR3 runs to 13 residues. Germline-derived CDR1 and CDR2 are SGHTA and FQGNSA. V gave up 0 bases and J gave up 5 bases, with 8 bases separating them.

Many counts were recorded for this clone. The chain couples TRBV29-1 to TRBJ2-1; D is possibly TRBD2 (5 bases). Germline CDR1 and CDR2: SQVTM and ANQGSEA. The ends were cut back, 3 bases at V and 12 bases at J, with 15 bases in the middle. The CDR3 is made up of 12 amino acids. In nucleotides, the CDR3 is TGCAGCGTTGACCCAGGAGAGGGCAGGCAGTTCTTC. Encoded protein: CSVDPGEGRQFF.

The chain combines TRBV11-3 with TRBJ2-5; D is perhaps TRBD1 or TRBD2 (5 bases each). The CDR3 covers 14 residues. Germline CDR1 SGHNT, CDR2 YENEEA. V lost 4 bases and J lost 7, with 16 bases in between. Written as DNA, the CDR3 is TGTGCCAGCAGCTCATCGGGGCCTGGTCGGACCCAGTACTTC. It yields the protein CASSSSGPGRTQYF.

This chain uses TRBV19 with TRBJ1-1, with D hard to call. V lost 0 bases to trimming and J lost 2 bases, with 13 bases between them. The CDR3 is 16 residues long. Germline V CDR1 and CDR2: LNHDA, SQIVND (reference sequence). CDR3 amino acids: CASSIEPTRRNTEAFF. The CDR3 DNA reads TGTGCCAGTAGTATAGAACCTACCAGAAGAAACACTGAAGCTTTCTTT.

This clone has a count of ten or more. The sample holds other DNA sequences that translate to the same CDR3. The chain has TRBV7-9 and TRBJ2-3; no reliable D call. The CDR3 covers 13 residues. V was cut by 3 bases and J by 0 bases, with 4 bases left in between. Germline V lookup: CDR1 SEHNR, CDR2 FQNEAQ (reference sequence). The CDR3 DNA follows: TGTGCCAGCAGCTTGGGAAGCACAGATACGCAGTATTTT. Translation gives CASSLGSTDTQYF.

This clone was counted only a few times. The chain recombines TRBV5-1 with TRBJ1-1, with TRBD1 as a possible D gene (5 bases). Germline CDR1 reads SGHRS; CDR2 reads YFSETQ. Between the trimmed V and J ends, which lost 3 bases and 3 bases, there was a span of 9 bases. The CDR3 contains 13 residues. This chain's CDR3 is CASSWTGDTEAFF. In DNA, the CDR3 is TGCGCCAGCAGCTGGACGGGGGACACTGAAGCTTTCTTT. Complete variable domain (other parts from reference TRBV5-1 and TRBJ1-1): KAGVTQTPRYLIKTRGQQVTLSCSPISGHRSVSWYQQTPGQGLQFLFEYFSETQRNKGNFPGRFSGRQFSNSRSEMNVSTLELGDSALYLCASSWTGDTEAFFGQGTRLTVV.

V gene TRBV6-6 combines with J gene TRBJ2-7; weak D call: TRBD1 (6 bases). The V gene's germline CDR1 is MNHNY and CDR2 SVGAGI (reference sequence). V dropped 2 bases and J dropped 2 bases, with 13 bases sitting between them. This CDR3 is 15 amino acids long. The CDR3 region has the DNA TGTGCCAGCAGTTACGCCGGGACACCAACCTACGAGCAGTACTTC. Its translation: CASSYAGTPTYEQYF.

In its sample, this clone was seen once. The CDR3 nucleotides are TGTGCCAGTACCCGTCCGGGACAGCCTTATCAGCCCCAGCATTTT. Amino acid sequence: CASTRPGQPYQPQHF. The rearrangement uses TRBV19 and TRBJ1-5; 7 nucleotides match TRBD1. This CDR3 comprises 15 residues. The V segment lost 7 bases and the J segment 5 bases; nucleotides outside the gene matches: 11. Germline V gene data show CDR1 as LNHDA and CDR2 as SQIVND (reference sequence). Variable domain in full (rest from reference TRBV19 and TRBJ1-5): DGGITQSPKYLFRKEGQNVTLSCEQNLNHDAMYWYRQDPGQGLRLIYYSQIVNDFQKGDIAEGYSVSREKKESFPLTVTSAQKNPTAFYLCASTRPGQPYQPQHFGDGTRLSIL.

This clone was detected a few times. This chain connects TRBV2 to TRBJ2-1; TRBD2 matches 7 bases. The germline CDR1 and CDR2 sequences are SNHLY and FYNNEI. J was trimmed by 1 base and V by 5 bases; bases with no gene match: 5. CDR3 length: 15 residues. The DNA of the CDR3 is TGTGCCAGCAGTTCTTCTAGCGGATCCTACAATGAGCAGTTCTTC. This gives the protein CASSSSSGSYNEQFF.

With respect to this clone: The sample contains more than one DNA sequence encoding this CDR3. The rearrangement uses TRBV7-9 and TRBJ2-7; D gene unclear. V shed 5 bases and J shed 2 bases, with 4 bases lying between them. The CDR3 consists of 11 residues. Germline CDR1 reads SEHNR; CDR2 reads FQNEAQ (reference sequence). The CDR3 loop is CASSRTYEQYF. The CDR3 nucleotides are TGTGCCAGCAGCAGGACCTACGAGCAGTACTTC.

This sequence joins TRBV28 and TRBJ2-5, with TRBD1 identical over 7 bases. J gave up 5 bases and V 0 bases, and 6 bases lay outside the gene matches. Germline CDR1 reads MDHEN; CDR2 reads SYDVKM. The CDR3 contains 15 residues. The CDR3 protein is CASSLWTGTGETQYF. The CDR3 DNA reads as TGTGCCAGCAGTTTATGGACAGGGACGGGTGAGACCCAGTACTTC.

The chain couples TRBV7-8 to TRBJ2-5; the D gene could be TRBD1 or TRBD2 (5 bases each). Germline CDR1 reads SGHVS; CDR2 reads FQNEAQ. The CDR3 loop spans 14 amino acids. V lost 5 bases and J lost 5, with 15 bases in between. The CDR3 coding sequence is TGTGCCAGCAGCACAAGGGACCGAGGCGAGACCCAGTACTTC. Protein: CASSTRDRGETQYF.

This rearrangement joins TRBV29-1 to TRBJ2-6; either TRBD1 or TRBD2 may fit D (5 bases each). Germline V gene data show CDR1 as SQVTM and CDR2 as ANQGSEA. V lost 6 bases and J 0 bases, leaving 15 bases between the germline ends. The CDR3 totals 16 residues. The CDR3 sequence: CSVARDVHSGANVLTF. CDR3 sequence (DNA): TGCAGCGTGGCTCGGGACGTCCACTCTGGGGCCAACGTCCTGACTTTC.

The rearrangement joins TRBV19 to TRBJ2-5; D may match TRBD1 or TRBD2 (5 bases each). Germline CDR1 LNHDA, CDR2 SQIVND (reference sequence). Trimming took 7 bases from V and 2 from J, leaving 14 bases between them. The CDR3 has 14 amino acids. CDR3 sequence: CASNEGTIQETQYF. The DNA for the CDR3 is TGTGCCAGTAATGAGGGGACGATTCAAGAGACCCAGTACTTC.

V usage is TRBV6-6 and J usage is TRBJ1-5; a possible D gene is TRBD1 (6 bases). The CDR3 is made up of 14 amino acids. Trimming took off 2 bases at V and 6 bases at J, with 11 bases between the two ends. Per the germline V gene, CDR1 is MNHNY and CDR2 is SVGAGI (reference sequence). The chain's CDR3 is CASSYGGAGQPQHF. DNA for the CDR3: TGTGCCAGCAGTTACGGGGGCGCGGGTCAGCCCCAGCATTTT.

V gene TRBV29-1 combines with J gene TRBJ2-3, with D maybe TRBD2 (5 bases). The CDR3 consists of 12 residues. V lost 2 bases and J lost 4, with 7 bases in between. Germline assignment: CDR1 SQVTM and CDR2 ANQGSEA. CDR3 nucleotides: TGCAGCGTTGAACTAGCTTCAGATACGCAGTATTTT. It specifies CSVELASDTQYF.

In the case of this clone: Other DNA sequences in the same sample also yield this CDR3. V usage is TRBV30 and J usage is TRBJ2-1; no reliable D call. V lost 2 bases to trimming and J lost 4 bases, with 3 bases between them. The CDR3 is 11 residues long. Germline loops: CDR1 GTSNPN, CDR2 SVGIG (reference sequence). The CDR3 is CAWSTYNEQFF. Here the CDR3 DNA reads TGTGCCTGGAGTACGTACAATGAGCAGTTCTTC.

The chain employs TRBV29-1 and TRBJ1-5, with TRBD1 identical over 7 bases. The CDR3 consists of 13 residues. Germline CDR1 reads SQVTM; CDR2 reads ANQGSEA. J lost 4 bases, V lost 4 bases, and 4 bases had no gene match. The CDR3 nucleotides are TGCAGCGTTGGACAGGGATATAATCAGCCCCAGCATTTT. Amino acids: CSVGQGYNQPQHF.

The V gene is TRBV7-9, the J gene TRBJ2-5; D unclear. Matching the DNA end better, TRBJ2-7 makes the J call doubtful. This CDR3 contains 13 residues. The V gene's germline CDR1 is SEHNR and CDR2 FQNEAQ (reference sequence). As DNA, the CDR3 is TGTGCCAGCAGCTTAGTCGAGGTGGGCGAGCAGTACTTC. The encoded protein is CASSLVEVGEQYF.